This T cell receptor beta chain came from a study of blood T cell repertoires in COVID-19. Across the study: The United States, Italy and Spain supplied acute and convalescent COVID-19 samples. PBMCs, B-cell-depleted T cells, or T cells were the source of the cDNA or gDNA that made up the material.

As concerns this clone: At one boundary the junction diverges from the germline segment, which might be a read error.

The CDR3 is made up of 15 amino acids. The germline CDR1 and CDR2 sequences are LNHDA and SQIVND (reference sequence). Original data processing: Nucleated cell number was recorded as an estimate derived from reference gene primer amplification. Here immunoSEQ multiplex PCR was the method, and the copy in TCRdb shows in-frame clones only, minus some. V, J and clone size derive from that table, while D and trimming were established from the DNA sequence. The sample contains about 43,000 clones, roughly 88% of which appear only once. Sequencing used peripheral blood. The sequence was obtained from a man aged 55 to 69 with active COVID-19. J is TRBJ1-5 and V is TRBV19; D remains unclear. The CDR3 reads CASSTGAGGYQAQHF. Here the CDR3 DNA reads TGTGCCAGTAGTACGGGAGCCGGTGGTTATCAGGCCCAGCATTTT.